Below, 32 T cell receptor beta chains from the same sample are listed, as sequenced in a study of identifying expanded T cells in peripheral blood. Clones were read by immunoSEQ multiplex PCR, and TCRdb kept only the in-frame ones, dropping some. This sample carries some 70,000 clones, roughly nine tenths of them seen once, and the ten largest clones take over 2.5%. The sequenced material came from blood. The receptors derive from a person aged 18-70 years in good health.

CDR3 DNA: TGTGCCATCATGGGGGAGATGGGTCAGCCCCAGCATTTT. It encodes CAIMGEMGQPQHF. This chain uses TRBV10-3 with TRBJ1-5, with D tentatively TRBD1 (5 bases). Looked up from germline, CDR1 is ENHRY and CDR2 is SYGVKD. The V gene lost 7 bases and the J gene lost 6 bases, with 13 bases spanning the gap. The CDR3 spans 13 residues.

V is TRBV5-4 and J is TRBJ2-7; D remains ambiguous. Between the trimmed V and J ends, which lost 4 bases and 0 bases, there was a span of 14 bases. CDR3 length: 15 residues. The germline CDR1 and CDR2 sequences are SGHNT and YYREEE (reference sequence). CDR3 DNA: TGTGCCAGCAGCCCCCGGAACGGGTTCTCCTACGAGCAGTACTTC. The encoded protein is CASSPRNGFSYEQYF.

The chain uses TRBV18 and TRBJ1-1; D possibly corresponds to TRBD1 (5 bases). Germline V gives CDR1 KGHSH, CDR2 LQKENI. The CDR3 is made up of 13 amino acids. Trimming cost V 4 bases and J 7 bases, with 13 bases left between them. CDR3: CASSLGTADEAFF. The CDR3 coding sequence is TGTGCCAGCTCACTCGGGACCGCGGATGAAGCTTTCTTT.

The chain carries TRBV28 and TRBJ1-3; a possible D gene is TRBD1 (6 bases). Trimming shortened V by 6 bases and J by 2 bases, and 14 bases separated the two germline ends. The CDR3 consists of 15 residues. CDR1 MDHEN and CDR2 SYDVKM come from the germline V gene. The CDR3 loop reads CASRQGQLAGNTIYF. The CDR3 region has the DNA TGTGCCAGCAGACAGGGACAACTGGCTGGAAACACCATATATTTT.

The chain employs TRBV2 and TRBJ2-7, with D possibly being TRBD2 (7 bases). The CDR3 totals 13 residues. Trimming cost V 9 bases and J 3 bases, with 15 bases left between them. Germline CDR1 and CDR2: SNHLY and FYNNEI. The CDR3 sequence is CASTRGGGYEQYF. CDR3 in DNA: TGTGCCAGTACCCGGGGAGGGGGCTACGAGCAGTACTTC.

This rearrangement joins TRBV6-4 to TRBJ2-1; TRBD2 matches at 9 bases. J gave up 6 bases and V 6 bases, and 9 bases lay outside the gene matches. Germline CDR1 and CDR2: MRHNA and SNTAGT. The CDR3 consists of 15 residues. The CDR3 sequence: CASSPTSGDGNEQFF. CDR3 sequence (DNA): TGTGCCAGCAGCCCGACTAGCGGAGATGGCAATGAGCAGTTCTTC.

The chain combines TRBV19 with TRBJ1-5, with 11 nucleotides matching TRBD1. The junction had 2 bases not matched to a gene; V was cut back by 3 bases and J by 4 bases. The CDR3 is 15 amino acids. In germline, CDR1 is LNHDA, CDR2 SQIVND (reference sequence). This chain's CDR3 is CASSIGTGGNQPQHF. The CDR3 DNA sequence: TGTGCCAGTAGTATTGGGACAGGGGGGAATCAGCCCCAGCATTTT.

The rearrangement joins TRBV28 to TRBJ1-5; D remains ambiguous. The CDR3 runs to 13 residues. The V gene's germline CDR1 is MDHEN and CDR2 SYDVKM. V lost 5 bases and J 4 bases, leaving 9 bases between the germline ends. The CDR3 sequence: CASSLRQNQPQHF. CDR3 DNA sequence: TGTGCCAGCAGTCTACGACAAAATCAGCCCCAGCATTTT.

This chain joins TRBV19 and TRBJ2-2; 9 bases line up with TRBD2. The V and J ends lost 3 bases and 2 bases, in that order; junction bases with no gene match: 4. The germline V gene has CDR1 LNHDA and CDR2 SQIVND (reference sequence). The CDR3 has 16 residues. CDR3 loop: CASSMRLAANTGELFF. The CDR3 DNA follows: TGTGCCAGTAGTATGCGACTAGCGGCAAACACCGGGGAGCTGTTTTTT.

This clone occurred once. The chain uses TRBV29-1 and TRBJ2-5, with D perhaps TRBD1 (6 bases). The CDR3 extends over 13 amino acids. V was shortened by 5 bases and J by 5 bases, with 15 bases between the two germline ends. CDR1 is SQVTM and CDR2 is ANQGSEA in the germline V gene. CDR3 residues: CSVREQGGETQYF. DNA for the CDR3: TGCAGCGTTCGCGAACAGGGTGGGGAGACCCAGTACTTC.

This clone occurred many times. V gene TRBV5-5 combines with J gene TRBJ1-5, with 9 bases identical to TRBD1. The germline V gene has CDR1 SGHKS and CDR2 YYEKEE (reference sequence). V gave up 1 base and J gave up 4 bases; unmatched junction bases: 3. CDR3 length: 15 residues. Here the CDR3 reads CASSLRQGGNQPQHF. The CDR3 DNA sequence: TGTGCCAGCAGCTTGCGACAGGGGGGAAATCAGCCCCAGCATTTT. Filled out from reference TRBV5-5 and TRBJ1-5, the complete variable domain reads DAGVTQSPTHLIKTRGQQVTLRCSPISGHKSVSWYQQVLGQGPQFIFQYYEKEERGRGNFPDRFSARQFPNYSSELNVNALLLGDSALYLCASSLRQGGNQPQHFGDGTRLSIL.

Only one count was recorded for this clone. The CDR3 loop is CASSLGLTNEQFF. Written as DNA, the CDR3 is TGTGCCAGCAGTTTAGGGCTCACCAATGAGCAGTTCTTC. The chain recombines TRBV27 with TRBJ2-1; D ambiguous. The CDR3 runs to 13 residues. The V gene's germline CDR1 is MNHEY and CDR2 SMNVEV (reference sequence). Trimming took off 2 bases at V and 6 bases at J, with 8 bases between the two ends.

DNA for the CDR3: TGTGCCAGCAGCTCACTCGACTACAATGAGCAGTTCTTC. The encoded protein is CASSSLDYNEQFF. The gene calls are TRBV7-2 and TRBJ2-1; D uncertain. The CDR3 loop spans 13 amino acids. CDR1 SGHTA and CDR2 FQGNSA come from the germline V gene. Trimming shortened V by 4 bases and J by 3 bases, and 7 bases separated the two germline ends.

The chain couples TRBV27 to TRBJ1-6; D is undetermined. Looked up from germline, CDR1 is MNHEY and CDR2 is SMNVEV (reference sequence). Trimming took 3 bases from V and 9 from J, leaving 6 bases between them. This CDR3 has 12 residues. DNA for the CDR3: TGTGCCAGCAGTTTCTACAGTTCACCCCTCCACTTT. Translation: CASSFYSSPLHF.

This chain's CDR3 is CASGGGTGRSYEQYF. The DNA for the CDR3 is TGTGCCAGCGGGGGTGGGACAGGGAGGTCCTACGAGCAGTACTTC. The chain has TRBV27 and TRBJ2-7, with 9 bases identical to TRBD1. CDR1 and CDR2 (germline): MNHEY, SMNVEV (reference sequence). V gave up 8 bases and J gave up 1 base; unmatched junction bases: 9. CDR3 length: 15 amino acids.

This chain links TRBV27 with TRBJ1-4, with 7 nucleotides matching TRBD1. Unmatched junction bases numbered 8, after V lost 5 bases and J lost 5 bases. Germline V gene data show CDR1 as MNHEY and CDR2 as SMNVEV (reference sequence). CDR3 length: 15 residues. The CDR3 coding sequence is TGTGCCAGCAGTGCCCAGGGGGTCTACAATGAAAAACTGTTTTTT. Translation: CASSAQGVYNEKLFF.

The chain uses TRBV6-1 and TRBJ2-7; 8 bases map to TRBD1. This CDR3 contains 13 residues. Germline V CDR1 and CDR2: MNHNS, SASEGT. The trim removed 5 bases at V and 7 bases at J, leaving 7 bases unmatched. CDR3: CASSLDREGEQYF. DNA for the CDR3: TGTGCCAGCAGTTTGGACAGGGAAGGGGAGCAGTACTTC.

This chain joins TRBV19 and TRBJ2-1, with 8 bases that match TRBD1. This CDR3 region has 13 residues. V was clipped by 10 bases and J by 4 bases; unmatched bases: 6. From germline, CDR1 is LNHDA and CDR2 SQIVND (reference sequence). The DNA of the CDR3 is TGTGCCACCGGACAGGGCGGTTACAATGAGCAGTTCTTC. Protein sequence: CATGQGGYNEQFF.

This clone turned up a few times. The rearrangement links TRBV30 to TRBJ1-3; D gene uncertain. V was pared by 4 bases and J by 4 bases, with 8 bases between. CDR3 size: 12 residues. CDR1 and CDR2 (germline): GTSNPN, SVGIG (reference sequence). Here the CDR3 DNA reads TGTGCCTGGAAACATTTGGGAAACACCATATATTTT. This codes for CAWKHLGNTIYF.

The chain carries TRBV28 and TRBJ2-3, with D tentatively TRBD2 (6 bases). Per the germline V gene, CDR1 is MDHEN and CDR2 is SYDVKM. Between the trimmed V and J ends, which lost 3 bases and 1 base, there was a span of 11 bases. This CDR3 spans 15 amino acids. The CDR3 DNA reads TGTGCCAGCAGTTTGAGCGGGCCGCGCACAGATACGCAGTATTTT. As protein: CASSLSGPRTDTQYF.

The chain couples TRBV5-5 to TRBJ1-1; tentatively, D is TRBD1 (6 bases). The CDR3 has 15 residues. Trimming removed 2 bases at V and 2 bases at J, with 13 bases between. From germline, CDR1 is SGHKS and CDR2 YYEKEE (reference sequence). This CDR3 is CASSLLGTINTEAFF. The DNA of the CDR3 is TGTGCCAGCAGCTTACTAGGGACAATCAACACTGAAGCTTTCTTT.

CDR3 amino acids: CASSAGQGGLGYTF. CDR3 nucleotides: TGTGCCAGCAGTGCCGGACAGGGTGGGCTTGGCTACACCTTC. The chain uses TRBV6-6 and TRBJ1-2, with 8 bases aligning to TRBD1. Germline lookup yields CDR1 MNHNY and CDR2 SVGAGI (reference sequence). The CDR3 is 14 residues long. The V and J ends lost 5 bases and 7 bases, in that order; junction bases with no gene match: 9.

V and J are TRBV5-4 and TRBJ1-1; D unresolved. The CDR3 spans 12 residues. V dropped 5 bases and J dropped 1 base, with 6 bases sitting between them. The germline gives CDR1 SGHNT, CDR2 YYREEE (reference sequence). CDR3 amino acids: CASSLKNTEAFF. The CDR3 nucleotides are TGTGCCAGCAGTTTGAAGAACACTGAAGCTTTCTTT. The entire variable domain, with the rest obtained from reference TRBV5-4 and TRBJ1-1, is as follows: ETGVTQSPTHLIKTRGQQVTLRCSSQSGHNTVSWYQQALGQGPQFIFQYYREEENGRGNFPPRFSGLQFPNYSSELNVNALELDDSALYLCASSLKNTEAFFGQGTRLTVV.

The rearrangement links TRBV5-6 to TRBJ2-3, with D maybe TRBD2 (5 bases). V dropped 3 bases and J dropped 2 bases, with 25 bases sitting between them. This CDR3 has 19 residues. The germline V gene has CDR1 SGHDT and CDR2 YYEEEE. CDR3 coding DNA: TGTGCCAGCAGCTATACCCAGGCGGCTAGCCCCTCACACACAGATACGCAGTATTTT. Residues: CASSYTQAASPSHTDTQYF.

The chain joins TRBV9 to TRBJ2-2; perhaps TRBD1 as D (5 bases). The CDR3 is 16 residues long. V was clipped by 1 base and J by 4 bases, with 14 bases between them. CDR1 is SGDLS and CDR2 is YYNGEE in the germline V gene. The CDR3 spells CASSVSQTALTGELFF. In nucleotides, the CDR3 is TGTGCCAGCAGCGTATCCCAGACAGCCCTCACCGGGGAGCTGTTTTTT.

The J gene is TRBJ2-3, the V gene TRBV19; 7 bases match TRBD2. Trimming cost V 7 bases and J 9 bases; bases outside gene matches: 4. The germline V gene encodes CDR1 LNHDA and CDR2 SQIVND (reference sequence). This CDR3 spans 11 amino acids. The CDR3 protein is CASKGAGTQYF. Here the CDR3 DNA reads TGTGCCAGTAAGGGAGCGGGGACGCAGTATTTT.

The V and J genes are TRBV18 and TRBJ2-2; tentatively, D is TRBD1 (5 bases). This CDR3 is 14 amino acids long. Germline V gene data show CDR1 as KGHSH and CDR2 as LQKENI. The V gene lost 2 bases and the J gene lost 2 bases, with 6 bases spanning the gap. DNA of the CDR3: TGTGCCAGCTCACCAGACAGAAACACCGGGGAGCTGTTTTTT. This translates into CASSPDRNTGELFF. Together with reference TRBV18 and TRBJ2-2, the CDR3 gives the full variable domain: NAGVMQNPRHLVRRRGQEARLRCSPMKGHSHVYWYRQLPEEGLKFMVYLQKENIIDESGMPKERFSAEFPKEGPSILRIQQVVRGDSAAYFCASSPDRNTGELFFGEGSRLTVL.

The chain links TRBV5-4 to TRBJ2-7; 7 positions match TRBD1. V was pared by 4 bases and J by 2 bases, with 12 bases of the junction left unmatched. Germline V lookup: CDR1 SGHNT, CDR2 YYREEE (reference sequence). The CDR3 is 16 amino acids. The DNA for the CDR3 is TGTGCCAGCAGCCAAAACAGGGGACGGGGAGCCTACGAGCAGTACTTC. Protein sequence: CASSQNRGRGAYEQYF.

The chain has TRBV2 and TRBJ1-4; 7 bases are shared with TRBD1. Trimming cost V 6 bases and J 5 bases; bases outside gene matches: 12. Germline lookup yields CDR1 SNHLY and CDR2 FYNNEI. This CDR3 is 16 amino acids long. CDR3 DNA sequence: TGTGCCAGCAGGGCCCGGGGCGGGGGACAGAATGAAAAACTGTTTTTT. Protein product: CASRARGGGQNEKLFF.

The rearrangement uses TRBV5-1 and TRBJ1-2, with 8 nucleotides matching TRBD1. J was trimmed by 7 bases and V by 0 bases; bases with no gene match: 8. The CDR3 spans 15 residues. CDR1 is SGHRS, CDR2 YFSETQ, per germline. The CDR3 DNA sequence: TGCGCCAGCAGCTTGGCCGGGACAGGAGGAGGTGGCTACACCTTC. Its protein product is CASSLAGTGGGGYTF.

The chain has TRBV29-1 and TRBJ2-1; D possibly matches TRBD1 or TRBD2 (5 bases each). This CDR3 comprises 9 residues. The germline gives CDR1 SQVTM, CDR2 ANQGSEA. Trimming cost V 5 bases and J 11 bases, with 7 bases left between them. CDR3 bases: TGCAGCGTTCCGGGACAGCAGTTCTTC. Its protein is CSVPGQQFF.

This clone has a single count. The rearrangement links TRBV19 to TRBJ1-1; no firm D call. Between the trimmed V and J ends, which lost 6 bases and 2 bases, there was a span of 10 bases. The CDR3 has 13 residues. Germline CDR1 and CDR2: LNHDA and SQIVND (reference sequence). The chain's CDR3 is CASSRSPNTEAFF. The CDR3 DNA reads TGTGCCAGTAGCAGATCCCCCAACACTGAAGCTTTCTTT.